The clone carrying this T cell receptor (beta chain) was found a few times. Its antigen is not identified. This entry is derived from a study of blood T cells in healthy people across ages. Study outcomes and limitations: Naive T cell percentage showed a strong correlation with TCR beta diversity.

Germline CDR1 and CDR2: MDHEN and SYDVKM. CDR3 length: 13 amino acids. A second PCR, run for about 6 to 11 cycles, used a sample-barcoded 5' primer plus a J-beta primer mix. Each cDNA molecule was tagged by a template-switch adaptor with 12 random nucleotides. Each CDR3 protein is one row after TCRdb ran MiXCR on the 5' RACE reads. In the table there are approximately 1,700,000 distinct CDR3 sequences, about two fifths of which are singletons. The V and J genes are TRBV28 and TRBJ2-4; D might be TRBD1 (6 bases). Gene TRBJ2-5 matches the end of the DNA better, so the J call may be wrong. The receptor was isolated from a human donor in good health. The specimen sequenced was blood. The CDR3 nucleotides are TGTGCCAGCCGCGAGGGGGTAGAGGAGACCCAGTACTTC. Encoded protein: CASREGVEETQYF.